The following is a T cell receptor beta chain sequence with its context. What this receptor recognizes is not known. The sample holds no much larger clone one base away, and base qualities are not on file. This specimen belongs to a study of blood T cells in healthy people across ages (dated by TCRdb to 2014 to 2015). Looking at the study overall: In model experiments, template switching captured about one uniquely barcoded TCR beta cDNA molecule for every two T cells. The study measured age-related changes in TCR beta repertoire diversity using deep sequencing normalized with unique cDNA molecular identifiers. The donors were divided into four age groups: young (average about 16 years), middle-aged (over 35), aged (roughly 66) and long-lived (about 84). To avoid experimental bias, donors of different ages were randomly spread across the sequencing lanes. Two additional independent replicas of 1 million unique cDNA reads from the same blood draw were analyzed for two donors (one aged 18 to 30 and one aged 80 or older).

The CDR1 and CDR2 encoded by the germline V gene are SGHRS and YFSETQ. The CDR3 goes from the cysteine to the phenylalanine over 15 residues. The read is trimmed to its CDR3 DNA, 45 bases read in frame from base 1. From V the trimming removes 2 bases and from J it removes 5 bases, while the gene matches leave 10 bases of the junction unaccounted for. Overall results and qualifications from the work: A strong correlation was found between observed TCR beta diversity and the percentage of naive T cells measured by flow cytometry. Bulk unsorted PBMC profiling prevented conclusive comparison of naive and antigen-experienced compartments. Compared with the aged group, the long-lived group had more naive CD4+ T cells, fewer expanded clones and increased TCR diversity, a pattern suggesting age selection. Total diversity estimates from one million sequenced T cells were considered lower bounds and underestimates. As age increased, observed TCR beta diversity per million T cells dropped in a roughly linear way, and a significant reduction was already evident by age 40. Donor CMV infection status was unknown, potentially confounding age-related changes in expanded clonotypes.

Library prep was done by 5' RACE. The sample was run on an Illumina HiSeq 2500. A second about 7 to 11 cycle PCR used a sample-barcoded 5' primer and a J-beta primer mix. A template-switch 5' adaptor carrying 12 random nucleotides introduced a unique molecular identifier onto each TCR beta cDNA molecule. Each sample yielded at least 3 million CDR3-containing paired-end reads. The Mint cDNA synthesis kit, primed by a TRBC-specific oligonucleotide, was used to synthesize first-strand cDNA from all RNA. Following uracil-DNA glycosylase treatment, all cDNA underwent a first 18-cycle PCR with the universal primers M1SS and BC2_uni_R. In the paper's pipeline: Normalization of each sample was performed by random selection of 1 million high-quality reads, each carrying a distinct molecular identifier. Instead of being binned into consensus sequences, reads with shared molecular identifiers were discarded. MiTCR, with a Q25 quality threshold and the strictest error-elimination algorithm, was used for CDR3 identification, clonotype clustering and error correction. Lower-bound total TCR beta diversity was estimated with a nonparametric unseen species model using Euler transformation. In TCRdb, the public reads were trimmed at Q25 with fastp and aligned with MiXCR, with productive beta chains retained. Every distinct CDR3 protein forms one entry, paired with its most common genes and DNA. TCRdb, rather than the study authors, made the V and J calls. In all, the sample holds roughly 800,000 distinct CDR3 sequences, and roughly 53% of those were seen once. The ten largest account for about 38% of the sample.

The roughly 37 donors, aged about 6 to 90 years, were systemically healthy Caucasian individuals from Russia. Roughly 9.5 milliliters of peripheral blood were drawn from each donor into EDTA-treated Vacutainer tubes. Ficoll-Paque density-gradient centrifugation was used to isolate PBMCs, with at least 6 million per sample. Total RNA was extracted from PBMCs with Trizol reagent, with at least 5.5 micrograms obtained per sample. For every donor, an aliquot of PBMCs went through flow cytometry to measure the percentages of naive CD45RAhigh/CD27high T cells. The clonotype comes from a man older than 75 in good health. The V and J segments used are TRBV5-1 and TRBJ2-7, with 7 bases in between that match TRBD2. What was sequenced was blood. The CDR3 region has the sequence CASSFRGGSVDEQYF. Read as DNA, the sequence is TGCGCCAGCAGCTTCCGGGGAGGGTCCGTCGACGAGCAGTACTTC.